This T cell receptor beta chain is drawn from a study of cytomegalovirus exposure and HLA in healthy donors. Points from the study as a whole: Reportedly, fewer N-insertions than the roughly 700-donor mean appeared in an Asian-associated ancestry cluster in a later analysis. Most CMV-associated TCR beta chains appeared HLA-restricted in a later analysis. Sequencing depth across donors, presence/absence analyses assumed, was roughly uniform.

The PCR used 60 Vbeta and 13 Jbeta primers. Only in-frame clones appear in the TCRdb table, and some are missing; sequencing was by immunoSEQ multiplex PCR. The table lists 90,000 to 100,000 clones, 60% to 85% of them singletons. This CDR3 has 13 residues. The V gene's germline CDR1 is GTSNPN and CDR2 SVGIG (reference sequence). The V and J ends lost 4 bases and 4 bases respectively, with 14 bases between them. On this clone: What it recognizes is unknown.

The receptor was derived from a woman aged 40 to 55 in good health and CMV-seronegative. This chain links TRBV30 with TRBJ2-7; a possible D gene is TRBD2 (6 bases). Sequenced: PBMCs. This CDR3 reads CAWNDAGGYEQYF. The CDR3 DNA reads TGTGCCTGGAATGACGCCGGGGGTTACGAGCAGTACTTC. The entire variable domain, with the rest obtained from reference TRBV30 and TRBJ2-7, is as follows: SQTIHQWPATLVQPVGSPLSLECTVEGTSNPNLYWYRQAAGRGLQLLFYSVGIGQISSEVPQNLSASRPQDRQFILSSKKLLLSDSGFYLCAWNDAGGYEQYFGPGTRLTVT.